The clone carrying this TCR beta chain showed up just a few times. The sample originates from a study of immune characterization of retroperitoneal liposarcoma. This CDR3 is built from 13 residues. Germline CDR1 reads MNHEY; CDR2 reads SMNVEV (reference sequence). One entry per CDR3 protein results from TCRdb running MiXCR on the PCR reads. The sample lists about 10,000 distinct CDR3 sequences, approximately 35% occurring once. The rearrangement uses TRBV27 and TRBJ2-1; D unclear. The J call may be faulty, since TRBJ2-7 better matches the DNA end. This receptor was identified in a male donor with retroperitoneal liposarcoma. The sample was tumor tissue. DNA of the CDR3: TGTGCCAGCATCCCCGTCCGCGTGGACGAGCAGTACGTC. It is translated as CASIPVRVDEQYV.